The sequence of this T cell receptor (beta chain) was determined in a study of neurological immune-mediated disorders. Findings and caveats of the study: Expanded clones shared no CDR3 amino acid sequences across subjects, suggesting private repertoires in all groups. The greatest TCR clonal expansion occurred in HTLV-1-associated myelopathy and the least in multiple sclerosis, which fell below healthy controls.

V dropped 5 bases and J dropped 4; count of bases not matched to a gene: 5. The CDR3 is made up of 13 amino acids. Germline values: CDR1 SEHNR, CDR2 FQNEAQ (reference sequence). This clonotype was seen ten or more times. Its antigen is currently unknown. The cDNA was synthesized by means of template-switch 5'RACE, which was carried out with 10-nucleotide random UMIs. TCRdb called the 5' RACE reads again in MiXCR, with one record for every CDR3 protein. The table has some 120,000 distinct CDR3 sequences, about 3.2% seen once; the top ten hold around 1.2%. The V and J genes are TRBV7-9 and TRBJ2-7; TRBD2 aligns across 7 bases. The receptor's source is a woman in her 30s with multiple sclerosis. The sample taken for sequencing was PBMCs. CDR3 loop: CASSPRTRYEQYF. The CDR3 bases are TGTGCCAGCAGCCCCAGGACTAGGTACGAGCAGTACTTC.